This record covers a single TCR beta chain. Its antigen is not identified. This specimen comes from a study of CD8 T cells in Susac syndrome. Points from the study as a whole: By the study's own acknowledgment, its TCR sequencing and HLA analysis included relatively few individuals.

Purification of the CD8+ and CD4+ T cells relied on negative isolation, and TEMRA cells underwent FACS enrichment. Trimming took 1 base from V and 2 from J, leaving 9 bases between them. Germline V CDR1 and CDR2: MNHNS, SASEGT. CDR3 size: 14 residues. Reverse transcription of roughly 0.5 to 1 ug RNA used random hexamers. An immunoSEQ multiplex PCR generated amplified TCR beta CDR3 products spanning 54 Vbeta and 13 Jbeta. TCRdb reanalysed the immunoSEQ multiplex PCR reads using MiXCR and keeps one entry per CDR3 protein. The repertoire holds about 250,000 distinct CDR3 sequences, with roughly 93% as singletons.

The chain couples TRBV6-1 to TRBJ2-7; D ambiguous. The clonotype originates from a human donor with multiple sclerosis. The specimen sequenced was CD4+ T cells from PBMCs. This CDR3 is CASSEDGRAYEQYF. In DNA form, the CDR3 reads TGTGCCAGCAGTGAAGACGGGCGAGCCTACGAGCAGTACTTC.